A selection of T cell receptor beta chains follows, all from one sample in a study of blood T cell repertoires in COVID-19. Method: immunoSEQ multiplex PCR; TCRdb's copy keeps in-frame clones and lacks some. The sample contains 120,000 to 150,000 clones, around 83% of which appear only once. Material for sequencing was peripheral blood. The receptors were sampled from a woman aged 45-60 years in a cohort sampled during active or convalescent COVID-19. Both conserved end residues are part of each CDR3. Each record gives: CDR3 length, J gene, V gene, CDR3 protein.

>14|TRBJ1-5|TRBV7-8
CASKSGTRNQPQHF
>14|TRBJ1-1|TRBV24-1
CATSAPGGRTEAFF
>18|TRBJ2-2|TRBV5-5
CASSLRTGQGTNTGELFF
>15|TRBJ2-6|TRBV6-6
CASRRASSGANVLTF
>16|TRBJ1-2|TRBV9
CASSVSQGAEGYGYTF
>15|TRBJ1-1|TRBV19
CASSAKQGVGTEAFF
>17|TRBJ1-1|TRBV14
CASSQDWTVSRGTEAFF
>16|TRBJ2-3|TRBV11-2
CASRPGGDRGRNTQYF
>13|TRBJ2-1|TRBV2
CASSLAGGAEQFF
>12|TRBJ1-2|TRBV19
CAIGGGGYGYTF
>12|TRBJ1-5|TRBV27
CASSLWGQPQHF
>13|TRBJ2-3|TRBV27
CASRNLITDTQYF
>16|TRBJ1-3|TRBV6-1
CASSETAGGSGNTIYF
>18|TRBJ2-2|TRBV5-1
CASSLIFGTGANTGELFF
>15|TRBJ2-1|TRBV30
CAWSAGGGYSDEQFF
>13|TRBJ1-2|TRBV5-6
CASSPDRGNGYTF
>17|TRBJ1-4|TRBV7-6
CASSFETGGRGYEKLFF
>15|TRBJ1-5|TRBV14
CASSCLNRGNQPQHF
>14|TRBJ1-6|TRBV5-4
CASSSSGDNSPLHF
>17|TRBJ2-5|TRBV15
CATSRVLAGGGQETQYF
>17|TRBJ2-5|TRBV6-2/TRBV6-3
CASSYSVSGGAGETQYF
>14|TRBJ2-7|TRBV6-5
CASSYSQDHYEQYF
>12|TRBJ1-2|TRBV19
CASSPGGRGYTF
>14|TRBJ2-1|TRBV6-6
CASSATSGYNEQFF
>15|TRBJ2-7|TRBV7-2
CASSAIQAGSYEQYF
>14|TRBJ2-3|TRBV7-3
CASGSQGFPDTQYF
>16|TRBJ1-3|TRBV4-3
CASSQDHRDRGSTIYF
>14|TRBJ1-2|TRBV7-4
CASSIRGLNYGYTF
>17|TRBJ2-2|TRBV4-3
CASSPETGPANTGELFF
>16|TRBJ2-7|TRBV6-5
CASSYSLTGGSYEQYF
>15|TRBJ2-3|TRBV7-8
CASSSSMGAADTQYF
>14|TRBJ1-6|TRBV3-1/TRBV3-2
CASSQGRGYSPLHF